This T cell receptor (beta chain) emerged from a study of blood T cell repertoires in COVID-19. Per germline, CDR1 SQVTM and CDR2 ANQGSEA. V was clipped by 7 bases and J by 7 bases, with 16 bases between them. This CDR3 is 12 amino acids long. The protocol was immunoSEQ multiplex PCR, while the TCRdb copy is restricted to in-frame clones and leaves out a portion. The sample carries under 70,000 clones, approximately 90% recorded once. The receptor comes from a woman aged 70-85 years with acute or convalescent COVID-19. This chain joins TRBV29-1 and TRBJ1-2; the D gene is possibly TRBD1 (5 bases). Sequenced sample: peripheral blood. The CDR3 loop is CSASLGGVGYTF. As DNA, the CDR3 is TGCAGCGCCTCGTTGGGGGGGGTTGGCTACACCTTC.